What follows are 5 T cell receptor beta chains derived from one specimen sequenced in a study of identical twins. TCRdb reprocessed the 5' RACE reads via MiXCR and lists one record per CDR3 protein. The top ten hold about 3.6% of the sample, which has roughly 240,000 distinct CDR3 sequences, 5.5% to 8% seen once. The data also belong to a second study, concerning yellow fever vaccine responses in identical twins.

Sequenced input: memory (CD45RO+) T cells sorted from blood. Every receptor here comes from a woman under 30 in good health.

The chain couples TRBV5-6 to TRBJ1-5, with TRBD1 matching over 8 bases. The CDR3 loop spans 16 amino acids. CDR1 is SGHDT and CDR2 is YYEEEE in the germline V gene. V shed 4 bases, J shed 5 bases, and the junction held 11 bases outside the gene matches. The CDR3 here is CASSPDRATWDQPQHF. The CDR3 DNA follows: TGTGCCAGCAGCCCGGACAGGGCGACATGGGATCAGCCCCAGCATTTT.

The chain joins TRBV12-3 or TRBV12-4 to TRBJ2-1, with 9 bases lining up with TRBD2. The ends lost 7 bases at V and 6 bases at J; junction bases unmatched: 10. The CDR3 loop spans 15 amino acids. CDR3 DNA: TGTGCCAGCATGCTACTAGCGGGTGGAAGCAATGAGCAGTTCTTC. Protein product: CASMLLAGGSNEQFF.

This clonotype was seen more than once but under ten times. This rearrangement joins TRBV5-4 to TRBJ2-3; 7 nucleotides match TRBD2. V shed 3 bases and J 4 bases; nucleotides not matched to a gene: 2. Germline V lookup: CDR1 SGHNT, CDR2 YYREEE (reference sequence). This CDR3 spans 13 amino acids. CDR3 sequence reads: CASSSREADTQYF. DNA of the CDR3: TGTGCCAGCAGCTCCCGGGAGGCAGATACGCAGTATTTT.

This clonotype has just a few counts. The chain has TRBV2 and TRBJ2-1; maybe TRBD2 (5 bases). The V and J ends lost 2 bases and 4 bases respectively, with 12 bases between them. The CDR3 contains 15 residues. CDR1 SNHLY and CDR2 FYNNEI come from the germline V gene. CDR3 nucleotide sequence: TGTGCCAGCAGTGAATACAGCGGAAGTTACAATGAGCAGTTCTTC. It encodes CASSEYSGSYNEQFF.

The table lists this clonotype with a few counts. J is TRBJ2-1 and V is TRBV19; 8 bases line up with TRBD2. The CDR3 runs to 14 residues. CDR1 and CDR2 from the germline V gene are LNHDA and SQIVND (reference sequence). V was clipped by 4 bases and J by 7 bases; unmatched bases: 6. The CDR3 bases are TGTGCCAGTAGTAGATGGACTAGCCAAAATGAGCAGTTCTTC. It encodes CASSRWTSQNEQFF. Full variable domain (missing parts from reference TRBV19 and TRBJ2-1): DGGITQSPKYLFRKEGQNVTLSCEQNLNHDAMYWYRQDPGQGLRLIYYSQIVNDFQKGDIAEGYSVSREKKESFPLTVTSAQKNPTAFYLCASSRWTSQNEQFFGPGTRLTVL.